Shown below are 11 T cell receptor beta chains from a single sample sequenced in a study of blood T cell repertoires in COVID-19. Profiled with immunoSEQ multiplex PCR; TCRdb holds only in-frame clones, not every one. The table records hundreds of thousands of clones, over 75% of them present only once. The sample was PBMCs or T cells enriched from blood (not recorded which). These TCRs come from a woman aged 55 to 70 who had recovered from COVID-19.

The chain employs TRBV5-1 and TRBJ2-2; 9 bases are shared with TRBD2. CDR1 and CDR2 (germline): SGHRS, YFSETQ. The CDR3 covers 18 residues. The junction had 14 bases not matched to a gene; V was cut back by 1 base and J by 7 bases. The CDR3 sequence is CASSLSVRGAGGNGELFF. For the CDR3, the DNA is TGCGCCAGCAGCTTGTCGGTAAGAGGAGCGGGAGGAAACGGGGAGCTGTTTTTT.

This rearrangement joins TRBV5-8 to TRBJ2-5; TRBD1 matches at 11 bases. Trimming removed 4 bases from V and 2 bases from J; junction bases left unmatched: 10. The CDR3 length is 17 residues. In germline, CDR1 is SGHTS, CDR2 YDEGEE. DNA of the CDR3: TGTGCCAGCAGCCCGGGACAGGGGGTTGCCACTCAAGAGACCCAGTACTTC. This encodes CASSPGQGVATQETQYF.

The rearrangement links TRBV2 to TRBJ2-1; the D gene is possibly TRBD2 (5 bases). Germline values: CDR1 SNHLY, CDR2 FYNNEI. Trimming cost V 5 bases and J 2 bases, with 13 bases left between them. The CDR3 covers 15 residues. CDR3 in amino acids: CASSPWEHPYNEQFF. The CDR3, as DNA: TGTGCCAGCAGTCCTTGGGAGCATCCCTACAATGAGCAGTTCTTC.

The CDR3 DNA reads as TGTGCCAGCAGTTTTAACAGGGGAGCCGGCGAGCAGTACTTC. Its protein is CASSFNRGAGEQYF. This chain links TRBV27 with TRBJ2-7, with 7 bases aligning to TRBD1. J gave up 6 bases and V 3 bases, and 8 bases lay outside the gene matches. The CDR3 consists of 14 residues. Germline lookup yields CDR1 MNHEY and CDR2 SMNVEV (reference sequence).

The gene calls are TRBV6-2 or TRBV6-3 and TRBJ1-2; 8 nucleotides match TRBD1. V was clipped by 5 bases and J by 6 bases; unmatched bases: 8. Germline CDR1 is MNHEY and CDR2 is SVGEGT. This CDR3 spans 14 amino acids. CDR3 sequence reads: CASSTRTGKDGYTF. DNA of the CDR3: TGTGCCAGCAGTACTCGGACAGGGAAGGATGGCTACACCTTC.

The chain couples TRBV4-1 to TRBJ1-5; D is unclear. Germline CDR1 MGHRA, CDR2 YSYEKL. CDR3 length: 14 residues. V was clipped by 0 bases and J by 4 bases, with 7 bases between them. This CDR3 is CASSQDPGNQPQHF. CDR3 nucleotide sequence: TGCGCCAGCAGCCAAGATCCCGGGAATCAGCCCCAGCATTTT.

The rearrangement uses TRBV10-2 and TRBJ2-3, with 9 bases aligning to TRBD2. The germline CDR1 and CDR2 sequences are WSHSY and SAAADI. This CDR3 is built from 14 residues. V gave up 4 bases and J gave up 4 bases; unmatched junction bases: 3. CDR3 coding DNA: TGCGCCAGCAGTGCTAGCGGGAAAGCAGATACGCAGTATTTT. This gives the protein CASSASGKADTQYF.

The rearrangement uses TRBV7-2 and TRBJ2-5; tentatively, D is TRBD1 (6 bases). This CDR3 has 13 residues. The V end was cut by 5 bases, the J end by 5 bases, with 12 bases between. CDR1 is SGHTA and CDR2 is FQGNSA in the germline V gene. CDR3 bases: TGTGCCAGCAGCCCCATCAGGGGTGAGACCCAGTACTTC. Its protein product is CASSPIRGETQYF.

The chain uses TRBV5-1 and TRBJ2-6, with D possibly matching TRBD1 (6 bases). Germline V gives CDR1 SGHRS, CDR2 YFSETQ. The CDR3 has 16 amino acids. Trimming removed 6 bases from V and 4 bases from J, with 17 bases in between. Here the CDR3 reads CASNQGSRYGANVLTF. The CDR3 coding sequence is TGCGCCAGCAACCAGGGGTCTCGGTACGGGGCCAACGTCCTGACTTTC.

This chain joins TRBV6-5 and TRBJ2-6; weak D call: TRBD1 (6 bases). The ends were cut back, 7 bases at V and 0 bases at J, with 10 bases in the middle. Germline V gene data show CDR1 as MNHEY and CDR2 as SVGAGI. The CDR3 runs 15 residues. The CDR3 spells CASIGTHSGANVLTF. CDR3 coding DNA: TGTGCCAGCATAGGGACACACTCTGGGGCCAACGTCCTGACTTTC.

DNA for the CDR3: TGTGCCAGCAGACGAGGGGGACAAGGGTACGAGCAGTACTTC. Its protein is CASRRGGQGYEQYF. The V and J genes are TRBV6-5 and TRBJ2-7; tentative D call: TRBD1 (6 bases). The CDR3 covers 14 residues. Trimming left V 6 bases short and J 4 bases short, with 16 bases between. Germline V gene lookup returns CDR1 MNHEY and CDR2 SVGAGI.